The entry below gives a single T cell receptor (beta chain) sequence along with its context. The data derive from a study of blood T cell repertoires in COVID-19. Across the whole study: COVID-19 samples collected from the United States, Italy and Spain covered acute and convalescent phases. Sample material is recorded as cDNA or gDNA derived from T cells, B-cell-depleted T cells, or PBMCs.

CDR1 and CDR2 from the germline V gene are MGHRA and YSYEKL. This CDR3 has 15 amino acids. Germline trimming cut 1 base from V and 1 base from J; bases unmatched to any gene: 0. As originally analysed: By means of reference gene primer amplification, nucleated cell counts were estimated. The repertoire was sequenced with immunoSEQ multiplex PCR; TCRdb's copy has only in-frame clones and lacks some. V and J calls and clone size come straight from that table; D and trimming were deduced from the DNA. This table holds some 130,000 clones, 88% found once. The chain uses TRBV4-1 and TRBJ1-5; 8 bases map to TRBD1. The sequence came from a man aged 45-65 years with acute or convalescent COVID-19. Material: peripheral blood. CDR3 region: CASSQGDRSNQPQHF. In DNA, the CDR3 is TGCGCCAGCAGCCAAGGGGACAGGAGCAATCAGCCCCAGCATTTT.